A single sample gave rise to the 8 T cell receptor beta chains below, sequenced in a study of graft-versus-host responses after intestinal transplantation. These receptors' antigens are unknown. TCRdb's copy holds only in-frame clones and misses some; the assay was immunoSEQ multiplex PCR. The sample lists about 90,000 clones, about 91% occurring once. Sequencing was performed on unstimulated CD8+ T cells sorted from spleen or lymph node cells, taken before intestinal transplant. Source of these receptors: a human donor who received an intestinal transplant.

The chain recombines TRBV5-6 with TRBJ2-7; TRBD2 aligns across 11 bases. V was clipped by 8 bases and J by 5 bases; unmatched bases: 6. This CDR3 has 13 residues. The germline gives CDR1 SGHDT, CDR2 YYEEEE. The chain's CDR3 is CASSPLAGDEQYF. The CDR3 bases are TGTGCCAGTTCGCCACTAGCGGGAGACGAGCAGTACTTC. The full variable domain, completed using reference TRBV5-6 and TRBJ2-7, is DAGVTQSPTHLIKTRGQQVTLRCSPKSGHDTVSWYQQALGQGPQFIFQYYEEEERQRGNFPDRFSGHQFPNYSSELNVNALLLGDSALYLCASSPLAGDEQYFGPGTRLTVT.

V usage is TRBV14 and J usage is TRBJ2-5; weak D call: TRBD1 (5 bases). The germline V and J ends were trimmed by 6 bases and 9 bases, with 20 bases remaining between them. The CDR3 has 14 amino acids. Germline V gives CDR1 SGHDN, CDR2 FVKESK. The chain's CDR3 is CASSRRTSQGSQYF. CDR3 nucleotide sequence: TGTGCCAGCAGTCGAAGGACCAGCCAGGGTTCCCAGTACTTC.

V and J are TRBV7-9 and TRBJ2-5; a possible D gene is TRBD2 (5 bases). Trimming cost V 1 base and J 5 bases, with 17 bases left between them. The CDR3 covers 16 residues. Germline V gives CDR1 SEHNR, CDR2 FQNEAQ (reference sequence). This chain's CDR3 is CASSLGTLAGGETQYF. The CDR3 DNA reads as TGTGCCAGCAGCTTAGGGACTTTAGCCGGCGGGGAGACCCAGTACTTC.

This clone was observed a single time. The V and J genes are TRBV28 and TRBJ2-7; the match to TRBD1 covers 8 bases. The length of the CDR3 is 15 residues. V trimming: 6 bases; J trimming: 1 base; junction bases outside the gene matches: 8. Germline V gene sequence: CDR1 MDHEN, CDR2 SYDVKM. The CDR3 spells CASSPTRTGSYEQYF. The CDR3 DNA sequence: TGTGCCAGCAGCCCGACGAGGACAGGGTCCTACGAGCAGTACTTC.

The rearrangement links TRBV5-6 to TRBJ1-2; D remains unclear. The CDR3 is 15 amino acids. Trimming took off 0 bases at V and 5 bases at J, with 14 bases between the two ends. Germline V gene data show CDR1 as SGHDT and CDR2 as YYEEEE. CDR3 DNA sequence: TGTGCCAGCAGCTTGGCTTCTGTTCGGGGTTATGGCTACACCTTC. Protein product: CASSLASVRGYGYTF. Filled out from reference TRBV5-6 and TRBJ1-2, the complete variable domain reads DAGVTQSPTHLIKTRGQQVTLRCSPKSGHDTVSWYQQALGQGPQFIFQYYEEEERQRGNFPDRFSGHQFPNYSSELNVNALLLGDSALYLCASSLASVRGYGYTFGSGTRLTVV.

The V call is TRBV4-3, the J call TRBJ2-7, with 10 bases lining up with TRBD1. Germline CDR1 is LGHNA and CDR2 is YSLEER. This CDR3 comprises 15 residues. V shed 4 bases, J shed 2 bases, and the junction held 5 bases outside the gene matches. CDR3 amino acids: CASSLRTGGTYEQYF. CDR3 sequence (DNA): TGCGCCAGCAGCCTCCGGACAGGGGGAACCTACGAGCAGTACTTC.

V gene TRBV18 combines with J gene TRBJ2-3, with D perhaps TRBD2 (5 bases). CDR3 length: 13 amino acids. V was trimmed by 2 bases and J by 4 bases, leaving 7 bases between them. Germline V CDR1 and CDR2: KGHSH, LQKENI. The DNA of the CDR3 is TGTGCCAGCTCACCAACGGACTCAGATACGCAGTATTTT. The encoded protein is CASSPTDSDTQYF.

This clone was counted once. The DNA for the CDR3 is TGTGCCAGCAGCTCGCGACAGGGGGAAGAGACCCAGTACTTC. Translation gives CASSSRQGEETQYF. The V call is TRBV7-9, the J call TRBJ2-5; 9 positions agree with TRBD1. V gave up 4 bases and J gave up 3 bases; unmatched junction bases: 3. CDR3 length: 14 residues. Germline V gene sequence: CDR1 SEHNR, CDR2 FQNEAQ (reference sequence).